The 17 T cell receptor beta chains below were found in one sample sequenced in a study of blood T cell repertoires in COVID-19. TCRdb's table, derived via immunoSEQ multiplex PCR, lists solely in-frame clones and lacks some. Altogether approximately 71,000 clones are present, around 80% being singletons, with the ten largest covering more than 25%. The material sequenced was peripheral blood. The receptor set was obtained from a man in his fifties or sixties with active or convalescent COVID-19.

CDR3 residues: CASSLIWGTIDSGGYTF. The CDR3 nucleotides read TGTGCCAGCAGCTTAATCTGGGGCACAATTGATTCGGGTGGCTACACCTTC. This chain uses TRBV5-4 with TRBJ1-2; maybe TRBD1 (5 bases). Germline V gives CDR1 SGHNT, CDR2 YYREEE (reference sequence). Trimming took 2 bases from V and 7 from J, leaving 24 bases between them. The CDR3 consists of 17 residues.

The chain has TRBV5-4 and TRBJ1-1; maybe TRBD1 (6 bases). Per the germline V gene, CDR1 is SGHNT and CDR2 is YYREEE (reference sequence). Trimming left V 4 bases short and J 3 bases short, with 10 bases between. The length of the CDR3 is 13 residues. CDR3 protein: CASSPTGYTEAFF. The CDR3 coding sequence is TGTGCCAGCAGCCCTACAGGGTACACTGAAGCTTTCTTT.

This clone was counted many times. V and J are TRBV7-9 and TRBJ2-3; D uncertain. Germline V gene lookup returns CDR1 SEHNR and CDR2 FQNEAQ (reference sequence). V gave up 4 bases and J gave up 5 bases, with 10 bases separating them. This CDR3 is 13 amino acids long. The CDR3 DNA is TGTGCCAGCAGCTCCGGGTTGCGAGATACGCAGTATTTT. This gives the protein CASSSGLRDTQYF. The variable domain in full, completed from reference TRBV7-9 and TRBJ2-3, reads DTGVSQNPRHKITKRGQNVTFRCDPISEHNRLYWYRQTLGQGPEFLTYFQNEAQLEKSRLLSDRFSAERPKGSFSTLEIQRTEQGDSAMYLCASSSGLRDTQYFGPGTRLTVL.

In this sample, this clone turned up a few times. The V and J genes are TRBV19 and TRBJ2-1; TRBD2 agrees at 9 bases. Germline-derived CDR1 and CDR2 are LNHDA and SQIVND (reference sequence). V trimming: 5 bases; J trimming: 0 bases; junction bases outside the gene matches: 8. The CDR3 extends over 17 amino acids. The DNA for the CDR3 is TGTGCCAGTAGTCCGCGATCAGCGGGGGGCTCCTACAATGAGCAGTTCTTC. This encodes CASSPRSAGGSYNEQFF.

V and J are TRBV20-1 and TRBJ1-5; no firm D call. Trimming pared 3 bases from V and 5 bases from J, leaving 14 bases between. The CDR3 is made up of 14 amino acids. The V gene's germline CDR1 is DFQATT and CDR2 SNEGSKA (reference sequence). The CDR3 loop reads CSASLRNADQPQHF. The DNA of the CDR3 is TGCAGTGCTAGTTTACGGAATGCGGATCAGCCCCAGCATTTT.

V usage is TRBV4-1 and J usage is TRBJ1-5, with 9 nucleotides matching TRBD1. This CDR3 comprises 19 residues. Germline CDR1 reads MGHRA; CDR2 reads YSYEKL. V lost 4 bases to trimming and J lost 6 bases; unmatched junction nucleotides: 19. The CDR3 nucleotides read TGCGCCAGCAGCCTACTAATCACACCAGACAGGGGGGTGAGTCAGCCCCAGCATTTT. It specifies CASSLLITPDRGVSQPQHF.

The chain has TRBV5-1 and TRBJ1-1, with D tentatively TRBD1 (5 bases). Germline loops: CDR1 SGHRS, CDR2 YFSETQ. The CDR3 has 15 amino acids. V was shortened by 5 bases and J by 0 bases, with 14 bases between the two germline ends. CDR3 amino acids: CASRDGQLMNTEAFF. The CDR3 DNA is TGCGCCAGCAGGGACGGACAACTCATGAACACTGAAGCTTTCTTT.

The chain has TRBV9 and TRBJ2-1; TRBD2 might be the D (6 bases). Trimming took 2 bases from V and 4 from J, leaving 13 bases between them. CDR3 length: 15 residues. Germline lookup yields CDR1 SGDLS and CDR2 YYNGEE. CDR3 DNA: TGTGCCAGCAGCGTCTCCGGGGGACCTTACAATGAGCAGTTCTTC. Its translation: CASSVSGGPYNEQFF.

The rearrangement joins TRBV28 to TRBJ1-3; the D gene is possibly TRBD1 (5 bases). Germline V gene sequence: CDR1 MDHEN, CDR2 SYDVKM. V dropped 8 bases and J dropped 0 bases, with 11 bases sitting between them. This CDR3 region has 14 residues. The CDR3 region is CASGTGSSGNTIYF. For the CDR3, the DNA is TGTGCCAGCGGAACAGGCTCCTCTGGAAACACCATATATTTT.

The V call is TRBV9, the J call TRBJ2-1; TRBD2 might be the D (5 bases). Germline CDR1 reads SGDLS; CDR2 reads YYNGEE. V was shortened by 0 bases and J by 1 base, with 8 bases between the two germline ends. This CDR3 contains 15 residues. The CDR3 sequence is CASSVDEGSYNEQFF. In DNA, the CDR3 is TGTGCCAGCAGCGTAGATGAGGGTTCCTACAATGAGCAGTTCTTC.

This rearrangement joins TRBV2 to TRBJ1-1; possible D gene TRBD1, 6 bases. V was pared by 6 bases and J by 3 bases, with 23 bases between. CDR3 size: 17 residues. CDR1 and CDR2 from the germline V gene are SNHLY and FYNNEI. Written as DNA, the CDR3 is TGTGCCAGCAGAGCCGCAGGGGCGGGGGGTTATGACACTGAAGCTTTCTTT. This codes for CASRAAGAGGYDTEAFF.

The chain uses TRBV5-4 and TRBJ1-1, with 10 bases identical to TRBD1. This CDR3 is 15 amino acids long. V shed 4 bases, J shed 2 bases, and the junction held 5 bases outside the gene matches. CDR1 is SGHNT and CDR2 is YYREEE in the germline V gene (reference sequence). Written as DNA, the CDR3 is TGTGCCAGCAGCCTGGGACAGGGGCTAAACACTGAAGCTTTCTTT. Translating it yields CASSLGQGLNTEAFF.

V usage is TRBV10-2 and J usage is TRBJ1-6, with 7 bases that match TRBD1. From germline, CDR1 is WSHSY and CDR2 SAAADI. This CDR3 has 15 amino acids. V was clipped by 4 bases and J by 6 bases; unmatched bases: 6. The CDR3 region is CASSVRRDSNSPLHF. The CDR3 DNA reads TGCGCCAGCAGTGTCAGACGGGACAGTAATTCACCCCTCCACTTT.

A single count supports this clone. V gene TRBV4-3 combines with J gene TRBJ2-1; TRBD1 matches 8 bases. The junction had 11 bases not matched to a gene; V was cut back by 1 base and J by 3 bases. Germline loops: CDR1 LGHNA, CDR2 YSLEER. This CDR3 spans 18 amino acids. The CDR3 sequence is CASSQVYTRQGHYNEQFF. The CDR3 DNA reads TGCGCCAGCAGCCAAGTATATACCAGACAGGGGCACTACAATGAGCAGTTCTTC.

The J gene is TRBJ2-2, the V gene TRBV19, with 9 nucleotides matching TRBD1. Unmatched junction bases numbered 6, after V lost 6 bases and J lost 7 bases. The CDR3 covers 14 residues. Germline values: CDR1 LNHDA, CDR2 SQIVND (reference sequence). CDR3 sequence reads: CASRDRGMVGELFF. For the CDR3, the DNA is TGTGCCAGTAGGGACAGGGGTATGGTCGGGGAGCTGTTTTTT.

The chain has TRBV6-6 and TRBJ1-5; TRBD1 might be the D (6 bases). With 2 bases removed from V and 4 bases from J, the gap between germline ends came to 12 bases. The CDR3 totals 15 residues. Germline lookup yields CDR1 MNHNY and CDR2 SVGAGI (reference sequence). The CDR3 sequence is CASSYPQGRNQPQHF. Here the CDR3 DNA reads TGTGCCAGCAGTTACCCCCAGGGGAGAAATCAGCCCCAGCATTTT.

The chain is built from TRBV18 and TRBJ1-2, with D possibly being TRBD1 (6 bases). The CDR3 sequence is 15 residues long. The germline V gene encodes CDR1 KGHSH and CDR2 LQKENI. Trimming cost V 2 bases and J 4 bases, with 14 bases left between them. CDR3 sequence reads: CASSPSWDITYGYTF. Here the CDR3 DNA reads TGTGCCAGCTCACCATCATGGGACATAACCTATGGCTACACCTTC.